This T cell receptor (beta chain) appears in the sequencing data of a study of cytomegalovirus exposure and HLA in healthy donors. V was clipped by 0 bases and J by 4 bases; unmatched bases: 6. This CDR3 contains 16 residues. The V gene's germline CDR1 is LGHNA and CDR2 YNFKEQ. The primer mix had 60 Vbeta and 13 Jbeta primers. Data came from immunoSEQ multiplex PCR; TCRdb stores just in-frame clones and leaves some out. The sample records roughly 140,000 clones, around 82% being singletons. The sequenced sample consisted of PBMCs. The source is a woman between 45 and 60 years old in good health and CMV-seropositive. V is TRBV4-2 and J is TRBJ1-2, with 9 nucleotides matching TRBD1. The CDR3: CASSQDRDRDPYGYTF. CDR3 in DNA: TGTGCCAGCAGCCAAGACAGGGACAGGGATCCCTATGGCTACACCTTC.